Each of the 24 T cell receptor beta chains below was sequenced from the same sample in a study of T cell repertoires in cytomegalovirus infection. Each CDR3 protein is one row after TCRdb ran MiXCR on the reads. Here the sample spans about 740,000 distinct CDR3 sequences, 35% to 45% being singletons. The sequenced material came from PBMCs. The source is a human donor in good health (CMV status not recorded). Some clones in this sample may be carry-over from other donors' samples.

V is TRBV6-6 and J is TRBJ2-1, with a weak D call TRBD1 (7 bases). Trimming stripped 7 bases from V and 0 bases from J, with 16 bases between. CDR3 length: 16 residues. Germline-derived CDR1 and CDR2 are MNHNY and SVGAGI (reference sequence). Written as DNA, the CDR3 is TGTGCCAGCAAACAAAGGGGGCGGGACTCCTACAATGAGCAGTTCTTC. Translation: CASKQRGRDSYNEQFF.

This clonotype was counted between two and nine times. The chain recombines TRBV28 with TRBJ1-1, with D maybe TRBD1 (5 bases). Trimming took off 0 bases at V and 2 bases at J, with 13 bases between the two ends. CDR1 and CDR2 (germline): MDHEN, SYDVKM. The CDR3 extends over 16 amino acids. This CDR3 is CASSLWVAGSNTEAFF. Here the CDR3 DNA reads TGTGCCAGCAGTTTATGGGTCGCAGGGTCTAACACTGAAGCTTTCTTT.

This clonotype was recorded at least ten times. The V gene is TRBV9, the J gene TRBJ2-3; D might be TRBD2 (5 bases). Trimming took 6 bases from V and 3 from J, leaving 17 bases between them. The germline V gene encodes CDR1 SGDLS and CDR2 YYNGEE. The length of the CDR3 is 15 residues. The CDR3 nucleotides are TGTGCCAGCACCCAATTCGGGGTAACGACAGATACGCAGTATTTT. Amino acid sequence: CASTQFGVTTDTQYF.

V gene TRBV2 combines with J gene TRBJ1-2; 7 bases match TRBD1. The CDR3 contains 13 residues. Germline V gene lookup returns CDR1 SNHLY and CDR2 FYNNEI. Germline trimming cut 3 bases from V and 8 bases from J; bases unmatched to any gene: 6. This chain's CDR3 is CASSEQPGQGYTF. The CDR3 region has the DNA TGTGCCAGCAGTGAGCAGCCGGGACAGGGCTACACCTTC. Supplemented by reference TRBV2 and TRBJ1-2, the full variable domain reads EPEVTQTPSHQVTQMGQEVILRCVPISNHLYFYWYRQILGQKVEFLVSFYNNEISEKSEIFDDQFSVERPDGSNFTLKIRSTKLEDSAMYFCASSEQPGQGYTFGSGTRLTVV.

The V call is TRBV6-8, the J call TRBJ1-6; possible D gene TRBD1, 5 bases. The CDR3 consists of 14 residues. Trimming took off 5 bases at V and 8 bases at J, with 13 bases between the two ends. Per the germline V gene, CDR1 is MNHGY and CDR2 is SAAAGT. Here the CDR3 DNA reads TGTGCCAGCAGTCCACTGTGGGGGTATTCACCCCTCCACTTT. This translates into CASSPLWGYSPLHF.

This clonotype has a handful of counts. This chain connects TRBV6-5 to TRBJ1-1, with D possibly matching TRBD1 (5 bases). V lost 5 bases and J lost 4, with 17 bases in between. The CDR3 totals 15 residues. CDR1 and CDR2 (germline): MNHEY, SVGAGI. The CDR3 is CASSTTGPGGTEAFF. CDR3 DNA: TGTGCCAGCAGTACTACCGGGCCGGGGGGCACTGAAGCTTTCTTT.

V and J are TRBV27 and TRBJ2-7, with D perhaps assigned TRBD1 or TRBD2 (6 bases each). The CDR3 consists of 14 residues. V was pared by 8 bases and J by 4 bases, with 18 bases between. Germline V gives CDR1 MNHEY, CDR2 SMNVEV (reference sequence). The CDR3 is CASGENRAGYEQYF. CDR3 bases: TGTGCCAGCGGGGAGAACAGGGCGGGGTACGAGCAGTACTTC.

The table lists this clonotype with a few counts. The rearrangement uses TRBV11-2 and TRBJ1-6, with unresolved D. The CDR3 spans 14 residues. Germline V gene lookup returns CDR1 SGHAT and CDR2 FQNNGV. V shed 3 bases and J shed 7 bases, with 10 bases lying between them. The CDR3 sequence: CASSLGTSNSPLHF. The CDR3 coding sequence is TGTGCCAGCAGCTTGGGCACCTCAAATTCACCCCTCCACTTT. Looking up the rest from reference TRBV11-2 and TRBJ1-6 gives the full variable domain: EAGVAQSPRYKIIEKRQSVAFWCNPISGHATLYWYQQILGQGPKLLIQFQNNGVVDDSQLPKDRFSAERLKGVDSTLKIQPAKLEDSAVYLCASSLGTSNSPLHFGNGTRLTVT.

The chain uses TRBV20-1 and TRBJ1-1; the D gene is possibly TRBD1 (5 bases). The V end lost 5 bases, the J end lost 1 base, and 14 bases lay between the germline ends. The CDR3 totals 14 residues. The germline V gene has CDR1 DFQATT and CDR2 SNEGSKA (reference sequence). DNA for the CDR3: TGCAGTGCTCCCACCGGAGGGGAGAACACTGAAGCTTTCTTT. Translation gives CSAPTGGENTEAFF.

This clonotype was detected a few times. V usage is TRBV11-2 and J usage is TRBJ1-4; the D is unclear. Germline V CDR1 and CDR2: SGHAT, FQNNGV. The CDR3 has 15 residues. Between the trimmed V and J ends, which lost 5 bases and 1 base, there was a span of 11 bases. CDR3 amino acids: CASSPGRLTNEKLFF. CDR3 DNA: TGTGCCAGCAGCCCAGGACGACTAACTAATGAAAAACTGTTTTTT.

The chain uses TRBV27 and TRBJ1-1; no definite D call. The germline gives CDR1 MNHEY, CDR2 SMNVEV (reference sequence). The CDR3 totals 17 residues. V dropped 6 bases and J dropped 1 base, with 21 bases sitting between them. CDR3 sequence: CASSPSAGEGANTEAFF. Here the CDR3 DNA reads TGTGCCAGCAGCCCTTCGGCCGGGGAGGGAGCGAACACTGAAGCTTTCTTT.

The chain joins TRBV6-5 to TRBJ2-1, with TRBD2 matching over 10 bases. The V gene end was trimmed by 2 bases and the J gene end by 4 bases; junction bases not matched to a gene: 5. Germline V gives CDR1 MNHEY, CDR2 SVGAGI. This CDR3 is built from 16 residues. CDR3 in DNA: TGTGCCAGCAGTTACGTGGCTAGCGGGGGATACAATGAGCAGTTCTTC. This codes for CASSYVASGGYNEQFF.

The chain links TRBV3-1 to TRBJ2-2; tentatively, D is TRBD1 or TRBD2 (7 bases each). V shed 5 bases and J shed 3 bases, with 13 bases lying between them. The CDR3 length is 15 residues. CDR1 is LGHDT, CDR2 YNNKEL, per germline (reference sequence). The CDR3 region is CASSGRDRDTGELFF. The CDR3 DNA reads TGTGCCAGCAGCGGGAGGGACAGAGACACCGGGGAGCTGTTTTTT.

The rearrangement links TRBV6-1 to TRBJ1-6, with no clear D. Trimming removed 6 bases from V and 14 bases from J, with 14 bases in between. CDR1 MNHNS and CDR2 SASEGT come from the germline V gene. The CDR3 contains 12 residues. This CDR3 reads CASRRLLSSLHF. In nucleotides, the CDR3 is TGTGCCAGCAGGAGACTACTCTCGTCCCTCCACTTT.

There are many counts of this clonotype. The gene calls are TRBV6-1 and TRBJ2-3; a possible D gene is TRBD1 (5 bases). Germline CDR1 and CDR2: MNHNS and SASEGT. This CDR3 has 13 amino acids. Trimming shortened V by 4 bases and J by 2 bases, and 7 bases separated the two germline ends. CDR3 coding DNA: TGTGCCAGCAGTGTGACAGACACAGATACGCAGTATTTT. It codes for CASSVTDTDTQYF.

The V gene is TRBV7-9, the J gene TRBJ2-3; 8 bases are a match to TRBD1. The CDR3 is 14 residues long. The ends lost 2 bases at V and 5 bases at J; junction bases unmatched: 3. Germline assignment: CDR1 SEHNR and CDR2 FQNEAQ (reference sequence). The CDR3 spells CASSLMDREDTQYF. DNA of the CDR3: TGTGCCAGCAGCTTAATGGACAGGGAAGATACGCAGTATTTT. The variable domain in full, completed from reference TRBV7-9 and TRBJ2-3, reads DTGVSQNPRHKITKRGQNVTFRCDPISEHNRLYWYRQTLGQGPEFLTYFQNEAQLEKSRLLSDRFSAERPKGSFSTLEIQRTEQGDSAMYLCASSLMDREDTQYFGPGTRLTVL.

This clonotype appeared a few times. This chain uses TRBV6-5 with TRBJ2-7, with TRBD1 matching 7 bases. The CDR3 covers 14 residues. Germline-derived CDR1 and CDR2 are MNHEY and SVGAGI. V shed 2 bases and J 4 bases; nucleotides not matched to a gene: 5. The DNA of the CDR3 is TGTGCCAGCAGTTACGGCAGGGGGTTGTACGAGCAGTACTTC. Protein product: CASSYGRGLYEQYF.

Concerning this clonotype itself: At one boundary the junction diverges from the germline segment, which might be a read error. The J gene is TRBJ1-1, the V gene TRBV28, with 7 bases identical to TRBD1. Germline V gene data show CDR1 as MDHEN and CDR2 as SYDVKM. The CDR3 covers 18 residues. The CDR3 nucleotides read TGTGCCGGAAGGGGGACAGTGATGAATTTAGGTTCGAGCACTGAAGCTTTATTT. Translated, it gives CAGRGTVMNLGSSTEALF. The whole variable domain, filled in from reference TRBV28 and TRBJ1-1, reads DVKVTQSSRYLVKRTGEKVFLECVQDMDHENMFWYRQDPGLGLRLIYFSYDVKMKEKGDIPEGYSVSREKKERFSLILESASTNQTSMYLCAGRGTVMNLGSSTEALFGQGTRLTVV.

This clonotype was counted a few times. The rearrangement joins TRBV28 to TRBJ2-5; either TRBD1 or TRBD2 may fit D (6 bases each). From germline, CDR1 is MDHEN and CDR2 SYDVKM. The V end was cut by 6 bases, the J end by 4 bases, with 15 bases between. CDR3 length equals 14 residues. CDR3 loop: CASRLGGFGETQYF. CDR3 in DNA: TGTGCCAGCAGACTCGGGGGCTTCGGAGAGACCCAGTACTTC.

The chain is built from TRBV5-6 and TRBJ2-5, with D perhaps assigned TRBD1 or TRBD2 (6 bases each). This CDR3 region has 14 residues. The V end lost 4 bases, the J end lost 2 bases, and 12 bases lay between the germline ends. Germline V gene lookup returns CDR1 SGHDT and CDR2 YYEEEE. CDR3 bases: TGTGCCAGCAGCCGTGCGGGACAACAAGAGACCCAGTACTTC. It is translated as CASSRAGQQETQYF.

The J gene is TRBJ2-7, the V gene TRBV7-2; 8 nucleotides line up with TRBD1. The CDR3 length is 15 residues. V lost 3 bases to trimming and J lost 3 bases; unmatched junction nucleotides: 7. Germline values: CDR1 SGHTA, CDR2 FQGNSA. Here the CDR3 reads CASSFEDTGGYEQYF. CDR3 sequence (DNA): TGTGCCAGCAGCTTCGAAGATACAGGGGGCTACGAGCAGTACTTC.

This clonotype was observed many times. This chain uses TRBV7-2 with TRBJ2-7; the D is unclear. The germline CDR1 and CDR2 sequences are SGHTA and FQGNSA. Deletions cut 3 bases from V and 4 bases from J, with 10 bases between. The CDR3 length is 13 residues. The CDR3 DNA follows: TGTGCCAGCAGCTTGATCGTGAGGTACGAGCAGTACTTC. Translation: CASSLIVRYEQYF.

This clonotype was counted at least ten times. The V call is TRBV7-2, the J call TRBJ2-1, with TRBD2 matching 12 bases. The CDR3 spans 18 residues. With 1 base clipped from V and 2 bases from J, the junction kept 6 bases outside the gene matches. The germline V gene encodes CDR1 SGHTA and CDR2 FQGNSA. The CDR3 DNA follows: TGTGCCAGCAGCTTAGGGCTAGCGGGAGGGCCTACCTACAATGAGCAGTTCTTC. It codes for CASSLGLAGGPTYNEQFF.

CDR3: CSASATGVRNQPQHF. The CDR3 DNA reads TGCAGTGCTAGCGCCACAGGGGTCCGAAATCAGCCCCAGCATTTT. V usage is TRBV20-1 and J usage is TRBJ1-5, with 7 positions matching TRBD1. Germline loops: CDR1 DFQATT, CDR2 SNEGSKA (reference sequence). There are 15 residues in the CDR3. The V segment lost 3 bases and the J segment 4 bases; nucleotides outside the gene matches: 9.